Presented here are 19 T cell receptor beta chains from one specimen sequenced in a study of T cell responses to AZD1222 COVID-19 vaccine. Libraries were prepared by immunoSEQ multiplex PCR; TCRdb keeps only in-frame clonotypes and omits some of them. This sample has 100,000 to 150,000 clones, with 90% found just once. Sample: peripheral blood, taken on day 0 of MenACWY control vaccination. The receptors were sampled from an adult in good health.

The CDR3, as DNA: TGCGCCAGCAGCTTCGGACCGACAGGGGGCCCTGAAGCTTTCTTT. It codes for CASSFGPTGGPEAFF. The chain has TRBV5-1 and TRBJ1-1; 10 bases are a match to TRBD1. CDR1 SGHRS and CDR2 YFSETQ come from the germline V gene. There are 15 residues in the CDR3. Unmatched junction bases numbered 7, after V lost 2 bases and J lost 6 bases.

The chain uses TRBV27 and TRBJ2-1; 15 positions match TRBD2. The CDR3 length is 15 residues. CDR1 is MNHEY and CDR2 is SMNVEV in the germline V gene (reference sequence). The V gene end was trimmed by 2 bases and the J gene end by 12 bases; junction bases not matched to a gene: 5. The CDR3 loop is CASSLTGLAGGRQFF. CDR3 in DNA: TGTGCCAGCAGTTTAACGGGACTAGCGGGAGGTAGGCAGTTCTTC.

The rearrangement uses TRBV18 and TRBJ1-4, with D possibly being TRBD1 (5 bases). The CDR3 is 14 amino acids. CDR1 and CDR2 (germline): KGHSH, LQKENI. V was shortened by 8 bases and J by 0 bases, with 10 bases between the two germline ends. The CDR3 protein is CASTLGATNEKLFF. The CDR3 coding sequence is TGTGCCAGCACCTTAGGGGCAACTAATGAAAAACTGTTTTTT.

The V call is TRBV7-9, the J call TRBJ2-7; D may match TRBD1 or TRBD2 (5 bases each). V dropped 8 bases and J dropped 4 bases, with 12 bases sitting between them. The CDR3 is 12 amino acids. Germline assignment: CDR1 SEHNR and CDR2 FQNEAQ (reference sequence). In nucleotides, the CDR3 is TGTGCCAGCGGGGGACGGTCGTACGAGCAGTACGTC. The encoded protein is CASGGRSYEQYV.

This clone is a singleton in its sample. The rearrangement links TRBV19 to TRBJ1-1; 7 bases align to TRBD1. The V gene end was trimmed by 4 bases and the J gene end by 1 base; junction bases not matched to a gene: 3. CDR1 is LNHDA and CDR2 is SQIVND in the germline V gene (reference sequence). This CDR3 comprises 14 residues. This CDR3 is CASSRGQSNTEAFF. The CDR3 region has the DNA TGTGCCAGTAGTAGGGGACAGTCGAACACTGAAGCTTTCTTT.

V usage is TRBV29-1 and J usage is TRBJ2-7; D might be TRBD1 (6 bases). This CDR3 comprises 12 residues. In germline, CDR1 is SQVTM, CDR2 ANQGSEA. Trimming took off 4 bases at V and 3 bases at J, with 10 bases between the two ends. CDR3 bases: TGCAGCGTTGCTAAGGGGGTCTACGAGCAGTACTTC. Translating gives CSVAKGVYEQYF.

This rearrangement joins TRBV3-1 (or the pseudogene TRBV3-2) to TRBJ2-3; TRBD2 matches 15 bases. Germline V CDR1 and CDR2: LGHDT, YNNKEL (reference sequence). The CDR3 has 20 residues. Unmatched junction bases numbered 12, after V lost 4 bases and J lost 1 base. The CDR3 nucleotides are TGTGCCAGCAGCCCGTTGCGTGGACTAGCGGGGGGGCCTGGCACAGATACGCAGTATTTT. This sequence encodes CASSPLRGLAGGPGTDTQYF.

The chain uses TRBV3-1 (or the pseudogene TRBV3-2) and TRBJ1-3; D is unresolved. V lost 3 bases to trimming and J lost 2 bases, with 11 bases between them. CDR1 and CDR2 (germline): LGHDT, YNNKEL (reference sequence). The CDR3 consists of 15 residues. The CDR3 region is CASSQVAGTGNTIYF. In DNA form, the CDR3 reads TGTGCCAGCAGCCAGGTCGCGGGGACTGGAAACACCATATATTTT.

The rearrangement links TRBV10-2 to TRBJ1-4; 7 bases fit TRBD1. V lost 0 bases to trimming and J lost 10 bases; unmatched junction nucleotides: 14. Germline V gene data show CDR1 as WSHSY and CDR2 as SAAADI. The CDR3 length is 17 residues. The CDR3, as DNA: TGCGCCAGCAGTGAGTCCAGGACAGGAAACTCCCGGGGAAAACTGTTTTTT. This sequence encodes CASSESRTGNSRGKLFF.

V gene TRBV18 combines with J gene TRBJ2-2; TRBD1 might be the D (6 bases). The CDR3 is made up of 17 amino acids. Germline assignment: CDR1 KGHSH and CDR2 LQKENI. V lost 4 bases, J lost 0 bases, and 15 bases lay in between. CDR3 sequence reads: CASSLLTGPTNTGELFF. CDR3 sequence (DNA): TGTGCCAGCTCACTCCTTACAGGGCCTACGAACACCGGGGAGCTGTTTTTT. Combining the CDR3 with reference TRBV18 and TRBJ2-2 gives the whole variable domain NAGVMQNPRHLVRRRGQEARLRCSPMKGHSHVYWYRQLPEEGLKFMVYLQKENIIDESGMPKERFSAEFPKEGPSILRIQQVVRGDSAAYFCASSLLTGPTNTGELFFGEGSRLTVL.

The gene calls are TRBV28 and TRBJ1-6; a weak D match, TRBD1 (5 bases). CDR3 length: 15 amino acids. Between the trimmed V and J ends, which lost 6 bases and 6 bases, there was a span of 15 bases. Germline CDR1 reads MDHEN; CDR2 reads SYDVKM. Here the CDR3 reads CASSSQGILNSPLHF. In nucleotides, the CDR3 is TGTGCCAGCAGCTCCCAGGGTATTCTTAATTCACCCCTCCACTTT.

The CDR3 coding sequence is TGTGCCAGCAGTTTAGGAACTTCGGGTGAGCAGTTCTTC. This gives the protein CASSLGTSGEQFF. V usage is TRBV12-3 or TRBV12-4 and J usage is TRBJ2-1; D is unclear. V dropped 1 base and J dropped 9 bases, with 10 bases sitting between them. There are 13 residues in the CDR3.

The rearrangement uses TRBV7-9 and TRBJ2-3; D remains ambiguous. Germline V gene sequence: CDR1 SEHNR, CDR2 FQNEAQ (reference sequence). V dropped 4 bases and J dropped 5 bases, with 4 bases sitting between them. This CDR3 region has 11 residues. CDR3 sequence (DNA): TGTGCCAGCAGCTCCCTAGATACGCAGTATTTT. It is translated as CASSSLDTQYF.

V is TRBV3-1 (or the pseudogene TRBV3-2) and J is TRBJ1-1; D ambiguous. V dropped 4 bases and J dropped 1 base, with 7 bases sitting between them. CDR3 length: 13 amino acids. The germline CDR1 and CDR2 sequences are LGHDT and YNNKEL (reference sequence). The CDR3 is CASSPKGNTEAFF. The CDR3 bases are TGTGCCAGCAGCCCGAAGGGGAACACTGAAGCTTTCTTT.

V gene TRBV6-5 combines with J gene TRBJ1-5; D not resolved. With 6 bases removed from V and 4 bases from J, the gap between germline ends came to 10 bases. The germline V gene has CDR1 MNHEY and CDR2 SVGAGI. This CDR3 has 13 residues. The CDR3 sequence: CASSRGFNQPQHF. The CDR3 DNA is TGTGCCAGCAGCCGGGGTTTTAATCAGCCCCAGCATTTT.

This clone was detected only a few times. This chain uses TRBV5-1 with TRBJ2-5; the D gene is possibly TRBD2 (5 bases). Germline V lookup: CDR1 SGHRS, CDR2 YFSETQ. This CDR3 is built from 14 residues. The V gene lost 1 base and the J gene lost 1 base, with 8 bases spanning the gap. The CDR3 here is CASSLIATQETQYF. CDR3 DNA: TGCGCCAGCAGCTTGATAGCGACCCAAGAGACCCAGTACTTC.

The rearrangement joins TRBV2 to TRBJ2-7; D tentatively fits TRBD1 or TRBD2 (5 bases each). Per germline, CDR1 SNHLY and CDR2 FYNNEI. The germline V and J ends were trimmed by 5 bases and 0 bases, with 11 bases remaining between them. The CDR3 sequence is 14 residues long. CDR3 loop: CASSFGASSYEQYV. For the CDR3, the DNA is TGTGCCAGCAGTTTCGGGGCCTCCTCCTACGAGCAGTACGTC.

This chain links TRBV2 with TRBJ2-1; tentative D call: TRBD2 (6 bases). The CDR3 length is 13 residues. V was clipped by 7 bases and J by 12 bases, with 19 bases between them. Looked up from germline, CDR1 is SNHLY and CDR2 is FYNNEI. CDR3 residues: CASTPNAGTLQFF. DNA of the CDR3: TGTGCCAGCACCCCAAACGCAGGGACTCTGCAGTTCTTC.

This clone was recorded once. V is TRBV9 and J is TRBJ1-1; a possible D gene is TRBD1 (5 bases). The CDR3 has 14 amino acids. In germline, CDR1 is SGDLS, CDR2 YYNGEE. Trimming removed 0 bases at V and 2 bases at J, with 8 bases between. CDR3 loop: CASSVGGTNTEAFF. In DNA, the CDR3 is TGTGCCAGCAGCGTAGGGGGGACTAACACTGAAGCTTTCTTT. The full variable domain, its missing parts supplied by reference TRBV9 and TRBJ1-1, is DSGVTQTPKHLITATGQRVTLRCSPRSGDLSVYWYQQSLDQGLQFLIQYYNGEERAKGNILERFSAQQFPDLHSELNLSSLELGDSALYFCASSVGGTNTEAFFGQGTRLTVV.